Sequencing of this T cell receptor beta chain was carried out in a study of breast tumors, draining lymph nodes, adjacent tissues. Breast cancer patients provided tissue from their axillary draining lymph nodes. TCRdb analysed the multiplex PCR reads with MiXCR anew, one entry per CDR3 protein. The table includes roughly 110,000 distinct CDR3 sequences, about 29% detected once. V lost 6 bases and J lost 7; bases outside the gene matches: 7. The CDR3 is 13 residues long. This receptor was taken from a female donor with breast cancer. Some clones in this sample may be carry-over from other donors' samples. The sequencing input was axillary lymph node tissue. The chain couples TRBV12-3 or TRBV12-4 to TRBJ2-7; 9 bases match TRBD1. CDR3 residues: CASRPTGGGEQYF. CDR3 nucleotide sequence: TGTGCCAGCAGACCCACAGGGGGCGGTGAGCAGTACTTC.